The 27 T cell receptor beta chains reported below all come from one sample, sequenced in a study of T-cell reconstitution after alpha-beta-depleted transplantation in children. Unique molecular identifiers were incorporated during preparation of the TCRbeta library. TCRdb re-derived calls from the PCR reads in MiXCR, one entry per CDR3 protein. In the table there are 200,000 to 250,000 distinct CDR3 sequences, around 11% of which are singletons. The sample in question was PBMCs from the stem cell graft donor, obtained from the stem cell graft. The origin of the receptors is a human donor who donated a stem cell graft to a child with acute lymphoblastic leukemia.

This clonotype was recorded many times. The V gene is TRBV28, the J gene TRBJ2-1; D call uncertain. The germline V and J ends were trimmed by 6 bases and 0 bases, with 6 bases remaining between them. The CDR3 is 13 amino acids. Germline-derived CDR1 and CDR2 are MDHEN and SYDVKM. The DNA of the CDR3 is TGTGCCAGCAGCCCGAGCTCCTACAATGAGCAGTTCTTC. As protein: CASSPSSYNEQFF.

The V gene is TRBV10-1, the J gene TRBJ2-7; 12 bases align to TRBD2. Per germline, CDR1 WNHNN and CDR2 SYGVQD (reference sequence). The CDR3 has 14 residues. Trimming at V came to 6 bases and at J to 2 bases, leaving 2 bases not matched to a gene. The CDR3 loop is CASSPSGGAYEQYF. The DNA for the CDR3 is TGCGCCAGCAGCCCTAGCGGGGGGGCCTACGAGCAGTACTTC.

This clonotype was seen repeatedly, ten times or more. The chain links TRBV2 to TRBJ2-5, with D possibly matching TRBD2 (5 bases). The CDR3 totals 14 residues. V was pared by 4 bases and J by 2 bases, with 11 bases between. CDR1 is SNHLY, CDR2 FYNNEI, per germline. The CDR3 region is CASSGSSFQETQYF. CDR3 nucleotide sequence: TGTGCCAGCAGTGGGTCTAGCTTTCAAGAGACCCAGTACTTC.

Ten or more counts support this clonotype. V usage is TRBV20-1 and J usage is TRBJ2-3; D call uncertain. In germline, CDR1 is DFQATT, CDR2 SNEGSKA (reference sequence). The CDR3 runs 12 residues. The V and J ends lost 6 bases and 1 base respectively, with 8 bases between them. CDR3 sequence reads: CSASGGTDTQYF. For the CDR3, the DNA is TGCAGTGCCTCTGGGGGCACAGATACGCAGTATTTT.

This clonotype was counted at least ten times. This chain uses TRBV9 with TRBJ2-1; no clear D gene. Per germline, CDR1 SGDLS and CDR2 YYNGEE. V was trimmed by 5 bases and J by 10 bases, leaving 13 bases between them. The CDR3 spans 12 residues. The CDR3 DNA reads TGTGCCAGCAGTCCACCAGCACGGGAGCAGTTCTTC. This encodes CASSPPAREQFF.

This clonotype was detected only a few times. V usage is TRBV30 and J usage is TRBJ1-1; TRBD1 aligns across 7 bases. This CDR3 contains 13 residues. Germline CDR1 reads GTSNPN; CDR2 reads SVGIG (reference sequence). V dropped 1 base and J dropped 3; count of bases not matched to a gene: 2. The CDR3 loop is CAWSEDRDTEAFF. CDR3 DNA sequence: TGTGCCTGGAGTGAAGACAGGGACACTGAAGCTTTCTTT.

The sample holds many counts of this clonotype. As DNA, the CDR3 is TGTGCCAGCAGTTTTAGGCTACCAACAGATACGCAGTATTTT. Encoded protein: CASSFRLPTDTQYF. This chain links TRBV12-3 or TRBV12-4 with TRBJ2-3; D remains ambiguous. V lost 3 bases and J lost 3, with 10 bases in between. This CDR3 is built from 14 residues.

This clonotype showed up many times. V and J are TRBV29-1 and TRBJ2-2; D call uncertain. Germline assignment: CDR1 SQVTM and CDR2 ANQGSEA. V was shortened by 7 bases and J by 4 bases, with 7 bases between the two germline ends. CDR3 length equals 11 residues. As DNA, the CDR3 is TGCAGCGCTCGCTTCACCGGGGAGCTGTTTTTT. Translating it yields CSARFTGELFF.

This clonotype was counted at least ten times. The chain links TRBV29-1 to TRBJ2-4; D is possibly TRBD2 (5 bases). This CDR3 is built from 17 residues. Trimming pared 1 base from V and 0 bases from J, leaving 16 bases between. Per the germline V gene, CDR1 is SQVTM and CDR2 is ANQGSEA. The CDR3 DNA reads as TGCAGCGTTGAAGTGGGAGACTTCGAATTAGCCAAAAACATTCAGTACTTC. Translation: CSVEVGDFELAKNIQYF.

This clonotype has at least ten counts. This chain connects TRBV6-5 to TRBJ2-3, with no clear D. CDR1 is MNHEY, CDR2 SVGAGI, per germline. The CDR3 has 14 residues. The V end was cut by 0 bases, the J end by 6 bases, with 10 bases between. CDR3 bases: TGTGCCAGCAGTTACTCGCTGTTCTCCGATACGCAGTATTTT. Its protein product is CASSYSLFSDTQYF.

This clonotype was counted at least ten times. The V and J genes are TRBV7-3 and TRBJ2-2; TRBD1 agrees at 8 bases. The CDR3 runs 16 residues. The junction had 12 bases not matched to a gene; V was cut back by 5 bases and J by 7 bases. The germline CDR1 and CDR2 sequences are SGHTA and FQGTGA. The CDR3 nucleotides are TGTGCCAGCAGCGCCCGACAGGGGAGAAAGGGCGGGGAGCTGTTTTTT. It specifies CASSARQGRKGGELFF.

This clonotype was counted at least ten times. The rearrangement joins TRBV4-3 to TRBJ2-7; 7 positions agree with TRBD2. CDR1 is LGHNA, CDR2 YSLEER, per germline. The CDR3 contains 16 residues. V gave up 0 bases and J gave up 0 bases; unmatched junction bases: 5. CDR3 DNA sequence: TGCGCCAGCAGCCAAGAACTTAGCGGGCTCTCCTACGAGCAGTACTTC. Translated: CASSQELSGLSYEQYF.

This clonotype was detected many times. The J gene is TRBJ1-3, the V gene TRBV9, with D maybe TRBD1 (6 bases). The V end was cut by 0 bases, the J end by 9 bases, with 13 bases between. The CDR3 extends over 14 amino acids. Germline CDR1 reads SGDLS; CDR2 reads YYNGEE. The CDR3 here is CASSVGPGDTTIYF. The CDR3 DNA sequence: TGTGCCAGCAGCGTAGGTCCCGGGGACACCACCATATATTTT.

The sample holds many counts of this clonotype. The gene calls are TRBV4-3 and TRBJ2-1, with a weak D call TRBD2 (5 bases). CDR3 size: 15 residues. Germline assignment: CDR1 LGHNA and CDR2 YSLEER. The germline V and J ends were trimmed by 5 bases and 9 bases, with 20 bases remaining between them. CDR3 DNA sequence: TGCGCCAGCAGCTCCCGGGATTTAGCTGGTATTGAGCAGTTCTTC. Protein: CASSSRDLAGIEQFF.

This clonotype was seen many times. The V and J genes are TRBV5-5 and TRBJ2-3, with D uncertain. V was shortened by 0 bases and J by 5 bases, with 7 bases between the two germline ends. Germline lookup yields CDR1 SGHKS and CDR2 YYEKEE (reference sequence). The CDR3 sequence is 13 residues long. The CDR3 region is CASSLDGVDTQYF. The CDR3 nucleotides are TGTGCCAGCAGCTTGGATGGCGTAGATACGCAGTATTTT.

This clonotype has only a few counts. An end of the junction does not agree with germline; a read error may underlie this. The CDR3 coding sequence is TGTGCCAGCAGCTTAGAGGGGGCAGGGGCTCCTCTTATAGCCAAAAACAGTCAGTACTTC. Encoded protein: CASSLEGAGAPLIAKNSQYF. The chain recombines TRBV11-2 with TRBJ2-4; weak D call: TRBD1 (6 bases). Germline V gives CDR1 SGHAT, CDR2 FQNNGV. The CDR3 contains 20 residues. Based on the CDR3 plus reference TRBV11-2 and TRBJ2-4, the full variable domain is EAGVAQSPRYKIIEKRQSVAFWCNPISGHATLYWYQQILGQGPKLLIQFQNNGVVDDSQLPKDRFSAERLKGVDSTLKIQPAKLEDSAVYLCASSLEGAGAPLIAKNSQYFGAGTRLSVL.

The table lists this clonotype with a few counts. The J gene is TRBJ1-1, the V gene TRBV27, with 9 bases lining up with TRBD1. CDR1 MNHEY and CDR2 SMNVEV come from the germline V gene (reference sequence). This CDR3 is built from 14 residues. With 7 bases clipped from V and 4 bases from J, the junction kept 7 bases outside the gene matches. The CDR3 DNA is TGTGCCAGCAAAGGGGACAGGGAGGGCACTGAAGCTTTCTTT. It translates to CASKGDREGTEAFF.

V usage is TRBV9 and J usage is TRBJ2-1, with TRBD1 identical over 9 bases. CDR1 SGDLS and CDR2 YYNGEE come from the germline V gene. The CDR3 contains 17 residues. V dropped 0 bases and J dropped 1; count of bases not matched to a gene: 5. The CDR3 region is CASSVGGGTGSYNEQFF. The CDR3 nucleotides read TGTGCCAGCAGCGTAGGGGGGGGGACAGGGTCCTACAATGAGCAGTTCTTC.

This clonotype was picked up many times. The chain recombines TRBV12-3 or TRBV12-4 with TRBJ2-5; possibly TRBD1 for D (6 bases). This CDR3 spans 14 amino acids. Trimming pared 4 bases from V and 5 bases from J, leaving 14 bases between. The CDR3 sequence is CASSSTHRVETQYF. CDR3 bases: TGTGCCAGCAGTTCTACGCACAGGGTGGAGACCCAGTACTTC.

The sample holds many counts of this clonotype. The rearrangement joins TRBV11-2 to TRBJ2-5; D is unclear. The CDR3 runs to 14 residues. Germline V gene lookup returns CDR1 SGHAT and CDR2 FQNNGV. With 5 bases removed from V and 1 base from J, the gap between germline ends came to 11 bases. For the CDR3, the DNA is TGTGCCAGCAGCCTACAGTTCCCCCAAGAGACCCAGTACTTC. This gives the protein CASSLQFPQETQYF.

This clonotype came up many times. The chain couples TRBV9 to TRBJ2-1; D possibly corresponds to TRBD1 (5 bases). The CDR3 is made up of 16 amino acids. With 0 bases removed from V and 2 bases from J, the gap between germline ends came to 12 bases. Germline CDR1 reads SGDLS; CDR2 reads YYNGEE. The CDR3 DNA follows: TGTGCCAGCAGCGTAGAGGGGCAGGAAGCCTACAATGAGCAGTTCTTC. It specifies CASSVEGQEAYNEQFF.

This clonotype was seen only a few times. Since a much larger clone is just one base distant, this may be a read error. The V gene is TRBV29-1, the J gene TRBJ2-4; D is possibly TRBD2 (6 bases). CDR3 size: 13 residues. CDR1 SQVTM and CDR2 ANQGSEA come from the germline V gene. This chain's CDR3 is CSASILAKNSQYF. In DNA, the CDR3 is TGCAGCGCCTCCATACTAGCCAAAAACAGTCAGTACTTC.

The genes are TRBV6-6 and TRBJ2-7; 8 bases map to TRBD1. Germline V gives CDR1 MNHNY, CDR2 SVGAGI (reference sequence). The ends lost 6 bases at V and 2 bases at J; junction bases unmatched: 6. This CDR3 has 14 residues. DNA of the CDR3: TGTGCCAGCAGGTACAACAGGGGGGCCTACGAGCAGTACTTC. This sequence encodes CASRYNRGAYEQYF.

This clonotype was counted many times. V and J are TRBV11-2 and TRBJ2-5, with D tentatively TRBD1 (6 bases). V gave up 3 bases and J gave up 5 bases, with 16 bases separating them. The CDR3 extends over 15 amino acids. The germline V gene encodes CDR1 SGHAT and CDR2 FQNNGV. The CDR3 region is CASSFTGKEGETQYF. The CDR3 DNA reads TGTGCCAGCAGCTTCACAGGGAAAGAAGGGGAGACCCAGTACTTC.

The table lists this clonotype with many counts. V is TRBV20-1 and J is TRBJ2-1, with D possibly being TRBD2 (6 bases). The CDR3 covers 12 residues. The V and J ends lost 5 bases and 6 bases respectively, with 11 bases between them. Germline lookup yields CDR1 DFQATT and CDR2 SNEGSKA (reference sequence). CDR3 sequence (DNA): TGCAGTGCTTCGGGTAGCGGCAATGAGCAGTTCTTC. As protein: CSASGSGNEQFF.

This clonotype has just a few counts. V usage is TRBV5-1 and J usage is TRBJ2-2; D is uncertain. This CDR3 contains 15 residues. V was pared by 0 bases and J by 0 bases, with 6 bases between. CDR1 is SGHRS, CDR2 YFSETQ, per germline. In DNA form, the CDR3 reads TGCGCCAGCAGCTTGGCGTTAGCGAACACCGGGGAGCTGTTTTTT. Amino acids: CASSLALANTGELFF.

A word on this clonotype: A much larger clone sits a single nucleotide away, making a read error possible. The chain combines TRBV11-2 with TRBJ2-3; a possible D gene is TRBD1 (5 bases). Trimming shortened V by 8 bases and J by 2 bases, and 14 bases separated the two germline ends. The CDR3 is 14 residues long. The germline gives CDR1 SGHAT, CDR2 FQNNGV. The CDR3 protein is CASDDSLFTDTQYF. CDR3 in DNA: TGTGCCAGCGACGACAGTCTGTTCACAGATACGCAGTATTTT.